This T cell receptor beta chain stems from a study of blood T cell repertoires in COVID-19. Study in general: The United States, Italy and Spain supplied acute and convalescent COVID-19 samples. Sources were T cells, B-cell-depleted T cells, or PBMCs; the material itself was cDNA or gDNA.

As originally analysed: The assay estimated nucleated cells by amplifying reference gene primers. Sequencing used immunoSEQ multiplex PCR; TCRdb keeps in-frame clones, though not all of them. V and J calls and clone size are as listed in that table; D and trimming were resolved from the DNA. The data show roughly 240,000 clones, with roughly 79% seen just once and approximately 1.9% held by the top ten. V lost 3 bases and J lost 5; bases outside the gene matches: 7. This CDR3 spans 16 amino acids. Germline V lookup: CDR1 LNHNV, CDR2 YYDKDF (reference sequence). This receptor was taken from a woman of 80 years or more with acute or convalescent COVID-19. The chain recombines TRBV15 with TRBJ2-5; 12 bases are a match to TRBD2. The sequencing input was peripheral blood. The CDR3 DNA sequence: TGTGCCACCAGCAGTAATCTAGCGGGAGGGCCGGAGACCCAGTACTTC. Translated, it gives CATSSNLAGGPETQYF.